Sequencing of this T cell receptor (beta chain) was carried out in a study of vaccination effects on CD4 cells after COVID-19. The table came from immunoSEQ multiplex PCR; TCRdb's copy has only in-frame clones and leaves some out. Of 30,000 to 35,000 clones in the sample, 55% to 85% were seen once. After expansion with viral peptide pools in the ViraFEST assay, antigen-specific CD4+ T cells were sequenced. Isolation of CD4+ T cells took place after approximately 10 days of culture. The study found no prior SARS-CoV-2 infection in the vaccine recipients, who tested negative for nucleocapsid antibodies. Replacing half the medium with IL-2 medium was done on days 3 and 7. Germline V gene sequence: CDR1 LNHDA, CDR2 SQIVND (reference sequence). Trimming took 4 bases from V and 1 from J, leaving 7 bases between them. This CDR3 contains 13 residues. Comments on this clone: The antigen is not known.

The study's findings and limits: Marked clonal contraction was seen in infection- and vaccine-induced clones late after vaccination.

This specimen consisted of CD4+ T cells from PBMCs cultured with HCoV-OC43 spike peptides, obtained before COVID-19 vaccination. Subset indicated: HCoV-OC43 spike overlapping peptide pool stimulation. This clonotype was obtained from a human donor who received a COVID-19 vaccine. The J gene is TRBJ2-5, the V gene TRBV19; D unresolved. CDR3 residues: CASSRWIQETQYF. CDR3 nucleotide sequence: TGTGCCAGTAGTAGGTGGATCCAAGAGACCCAGTACTTC.